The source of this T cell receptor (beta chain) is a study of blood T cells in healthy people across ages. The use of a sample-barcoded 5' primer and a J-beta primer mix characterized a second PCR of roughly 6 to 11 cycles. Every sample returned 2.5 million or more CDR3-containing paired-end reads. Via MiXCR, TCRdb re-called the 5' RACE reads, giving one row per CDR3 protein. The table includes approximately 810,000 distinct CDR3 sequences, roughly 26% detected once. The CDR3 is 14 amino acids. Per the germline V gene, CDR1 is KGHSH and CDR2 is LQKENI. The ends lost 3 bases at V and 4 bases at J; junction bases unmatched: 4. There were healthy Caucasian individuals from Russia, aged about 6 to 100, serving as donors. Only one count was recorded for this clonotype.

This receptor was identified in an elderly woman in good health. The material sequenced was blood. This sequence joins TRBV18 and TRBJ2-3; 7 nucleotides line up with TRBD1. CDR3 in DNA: TGTGCCAGCTCACCCGACAGGGTTGCAGATACGCAGTATTTT. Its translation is CASSPDRVADTQYF.